This T cell receptor (beta chain) came from a study of cytomegalovirus exposure and HLA in healthy donors. The overall study: Earlier sequencing of 150 million to 200 million T cells yielded 120 million or so unique TCR beta sequences.

The study, taken as a whole, reports: Likely technical artifact: a cluster of highly shared sequence variants. Cytomegalovirus association was assigned to 150 to 200 TCR beta chains.

60 Vbeta and 13 Jbeta primers were used in PCR. Sequencing was performed with immunoSEQ multiplex PCR; in TCRdb, only in-frame clones are kept and a portion is missing. The sample records hundreds of thousands of clones, approximately 82% being singletons. This clone was counted once. Antigen: not known. CDR3 length: 14 amino acids. V was shortened by 1 base and J by 7 bases, with 11 bases between the two germline ends. Germline V gene sequence: CDR1 LNHDA, CDR2 SQIVND (reference sequence). The rearrangement links TRBV19 to TRBJ1-5; D ambiguous. The sequencing input was PBMCs. The clonotype was recovered from a man younger than 30 in good health and CMV-seronegative. In DNA form, the CDR3 reads TGTGCCAGTAGTATAGGGGGAGGGAGGCAGCCCCAGCATTTT. It codes for CASSIGGGRQPQHF.